This T cell receptor beta chain was retrieved from a study of control samples from healthy donors and cancer patients (dated by TCRdb to about 2020). A note on this clone: There is no known antigen for this receptor. Base qualities were left out, and no much larger clone turns up one base away.

From its cysteine to its phenylalanine, the CDR3 spans 16 amino acids. Just the 48-base CDR3 DNA is kept, in frame starting at base 1. From the germline V gene, CDR1 is SGHVS and CDR2 is FQNEAQ. The V and J ends are trimmed by 6 bases and 2 bases, leaving 17 bases between them. The method was the immunoSEQ multiplex PCR assay. Here the immuneACCESS table is served through TCRdb, limited to in-frame sequences with V and J called. Missing clones are a known gap in these copies; in checked studies unresolved V genes cover under half, and the rest lacks a known reason. This sample has about 120,000 clones in its table, and just under 90% of those were observed once. The ten most abundant clones make up 9.5% to 13% of the sample.

The sequence was collected from a man under 40 in good health. The chain links TRBV7-8 with TRBJ1-5; TRBD1 is possibly the D segment (5 matching bases). Sequenced input: blood. The nucleotide sequence reads TGTGCCAGCAGGTCCGGTGTTGCGGGGGGCAATCAGCCCCAGCATTTT. Translation gives CASRSGVAGGNQPQHF.